This T cell receptor beta chain was sequenced during a study of control samples from healthy donors and cancer patients. TCRdb's table, derived via immunoSEQ multiplex PCR, lists solely in-frame clones and lacks some. The sample carries about 96,000 clones, more than 85% recorded once. The CDR3 is 13 residues long. The V gene lost 2 bases and the J gene lost 6 bases, with 10 bases spanning the gap. Sequencing used blood. The chain employs TRBV12-3 or TRBV12-4 and TRBJ1-2; unclear D gene. This TCR was recovered from a man between 18 and 29 years old in good health. CDR3 region: CASSLWIGDGYTF. In nucleotides, the CDR3 is TGTGCCAGCAGTTTATGGATTGGGGATGGCTACACCTTC.